This T cell receptor (beta chain) was obtained from a study of shared clonotypes between healthy human individuals. Study summary: Each donor's CD8 memory used one plate, CD8 naive two, each CD4 subset three.

Clones were read by immunoSEQ multiplex PCR, and TCRdb kept only the in-frame ones, dropping some. This sample yields approximately 2,200,000 clones, of which under 95% are seen a single time; about 1.8% belongs to the top ten. Trimming at V came to 0 bases and at J to 3 bases, leaving 8 bases not matched to a gene. Germline V gene data show CDR1 as SGHDT and CDR2 as YYEEEE. CDR3 size: 16 residues. Comments on this clone: Its antigen is still unknown.

Naive CD8 cells lacked CD45RO, underwent positive selection for CCR7 and left out terminally differentiated effector memory CD45RA+ cells. The study, taken as a whole, reports: Naive subsets tended to show greater estimated richness than memory subsets.

Sample: naive CD8+ T cells from PBMCs. This TCR was recovered from a man in his late teens or twenties in good health. Some clones in this sample may be carry-over from other donors' samples. The J gene is TRBJ2-7, the V gene TRBV5-6; 8 positions agree with TRBD1. As DNA, the CDR3 is TGTGCCAGCAGCTTGGGGCAGGGGGCTCAGGGCTACGAGCAGTACTTC. Its translation: CASSLGQGAQGYEQYF.